These 17 T cell receptor beta chains share one sample of origin, sequenced in a study of T cell responses to AZD1222 COVID-19 vaccine. Clones were read by immunoSEQ multiplex PCR, and TCRdb kept only the in-frame ones, dropping some. The repertoire includes some 100,000 clones, around 87% of them detected once, and 9.5% to 13% sits in the top ten. The specimen was peripheral blood, collected 28 days after the second AZD1222 dose. The receptors were sampled from an adult who received the AZD1222 COVID-19 vaccine.

V usage is TRBV5-4 and J usage is TRBJ2-6; D is unresolved. The germline gives CDR1 SGHNT, CDR2 YYREEE (reference sequence). CDR3 length equals 15 residues. The V and J ends lost 3 bases and 1 base respectively, with 8 bases between them. The CDR3 protein is CASSSPPSGANVLTF. The CDR3 DNA follows: TGTGCCAGCAGCTCCCCGCCGTCTGGGGCCAACGTCCTGACTTTC.

The chain combines TRBV7-2 with TRBJ1-1, with TRBD1 identical over 7 bases. The junction had 4 bases not matched to a gene; V was cut back by 2 bases and J by 1 base. The CDR3 has 15 residues. In germline, CDR1 is SGHTA, CDR2 FQGNSA. The chain's CDR3 is CASSLNRGPNTEAFF. CDR3 DNA: TGTGCCAGCAGCTTAAACAGGGGTCCGAACACTGAAGCTTTCTTT.

V is TRBV4-1 and J is TRBJ2-5; TRBD2 is a possible D gene (6 bases). Between the trimmed V and J ends, which lost 4 bases and 0 bases, there was a span of 12 bases. There are 15 residues in the CDR3. Per the germline V gene, CDR1 is MGHRA and CDR2 is YSYEKL. The CDR3 nucleotides are TGCGCCAGCAGCCTCTATAGCGGCTACCAAGAGACCCAGTACTTC. Translation gives CASSLYSGYQETQYF.

This sequence joins TRBV3-1 (or the pseudogene TRBV3-2) and TRBJ1-2, with TRBD1 identical over 9 bases. Per germline, CDR1 LGHDT and CDR2 YNNKEL (reference sequence). The CDR3 length is 14 residues. After removal of 0 bases from V and 8 bases from J, the junction contained 4 bases not matched to a gene. CDR3 bases: TGTGCCAGCAGCCAAGAGGGACAGGGAACGGGCTACACCTTC. Its protein is CASSQEGQGTGYTF.

The chain recombines TRBV28 with TRBJ1-1, with D perhaps matching TRBD1 (5 bases). Germline V gives CDR1 MDHEN, CDR2 SYDVKM. The ends were cut back, 8 bases at V and 5 bases at J, with 12 bases in the middle. This CDR3 contains 12 residues. CDR3 amino acids: CASSSGVTEAFF. The DNA of the CDR3 is TGTGCCAGCTCCTCGGGGGTGACTGAAGCTTTCTTT.

This clone was seen a few times. J is TRBJ2-1 and V is TRBV5-4, with 8 bases that match TRBD2. The J segment lost 3 bases and the V segment lost 4 bases, leaving 6 bases of the junction unmatched. Looked up from germline, CDR1 is SGHNT and CDR2 is YYREEE (reference sequence). The CDR3 is made up of 15 amino acids. This CDR3 reads CASSLHSGVYNEQFF. CDR3 nucleotides: TGTGCCAGCAGCCTACATAGCGGGGTCTACAATGAGCAGTTCTTC.

In its sample, this clone was seen once. The chain carries TRBV5-1 and TRBJ1-1; TRBD1 matches at 10 bases. In germline, CDR1 is SGHRS, CDR2 YFSETQ. With V trimmed by 3 bases and J by 0 bases, 5 bases remained unmatched. The CDR3 contains 16 residues. DNA for the CDR3: TGCGCCAGCAGCTCCGGGACAGGGGCTATGAACACTGAAGCTTTCTTT. As protein: CASSSGTGAMNTEAFF.

In nucleotides, the CDR3 is TGTGCCAGCAGTGGGGGAGCTTATAGCAATCAGCCCCAGCATTTT. Its translation is CASSGGAYSNQPQHF. V and J are TRBV2 and TRBJ1-5; no clear D. This CDR3 contains 15 residues. Germline loops: CDR1 SNHLY, CDR2 FYNNEI. With 4 bases removed from V and 0 bases from J, the gap between germline ends came to 10 bases.

The rearrangement links TRBV4-3 to TRBJ2-7, with no clear D. Germline CDR1 reads LGHNA; CDR2 reads YSLEER. Trimming left V 1 base short and J 0 bases short, with 7 bases between. The CDR3 consists of 14 residues. The CDR3 loop is CASSQVALSYEQYF. CDR3 DNA: TGCGCCAGCAGCCAAGTGGCACTCTCCTACGAGCAGTACTTC.

The V gene is TRBV2, the J gene TRBJ1-1; D call uncertain. The CDR3 has 11 residues. The V gene lost 2 bases and the J gene lost 8 bases, with 6 bases spanning the gap. Germline V lookup: CDR1 SNHLY, CDR2 FYNNEI. CDR3 region: CASSETWEAFF. The CDR3 nucleotides read TGTGCCAGCAGTGAAACGTGGGAAGCTTTCTTT.

V usage is TRBV5-1 and J usage is TRBJ2-7; no clear D gene. With 7 bases removed from V and 5 bases from J, the gap between germline ends came to 10 bases. There are 11 residues in the CDR3. Germline lookup yields CDR1 SGHRS and CDR2 YFSETQ. The CDR3 spells CASPTRDEQYF. In DNA form, the CDR3 reads TGCGCCAGCCCTACAAGAGACGAGCAGTACTTC.

This chain links TRBV18 with TRBJ1-1, with TRBD1 as a possible D gene (5 bases). V was cut by 6 bases and J by 5 bases, with 13 bases left in between. Per the germline V gene, CDR1 is KGHSH and CDR2 is LQKENI. The CDR3 loop spans 13 amino acids. For the CDR3, the DNA is TGTGCCAGCTCCCGGGACCGCGAGACTGAAGCTTTCTTT. Its translation is CASSRDRETEAFF. The variable domain in full, completed from reference TRBV18 and TRBJ1-1, reads NAGVMQNPRHLVRRRGQEARLRCSPMKGHSHVYWYRQLPEEGLKFMVYLQKENIIDESGMPKERFSAEFPKEGPSILRIQQVVRGDSAAYFCASSRDRETEAFFGQGTRLTVV.

This clone is a singleton in its sample. This chain links TRBV21-1 with TRBJ2-7; the listed D gene, TRBD1, was not tested against the DNA. TRBV21-1 is noted as a pseudogene. There are 15 residues in the CDR3. The CDR3 nucleotides are TGTGCCAGCAGCACCGGACAGGTTACACACTACGAGCAGTACTTC. It yields the protein CASSTGQVTHYEQYF.

This chain links TRBV5-6 with TRBJ2-7; D is undetermined. V was pared by 0 bases and J by 3 bases, with 10 bases between. Germline CDR1 reads SGHDT; CDR2 reads YYEEEE. The CDR3 contains 14 residues. The CDR3 DNA sequence: TGTGCCAGCAGCTTGGGCCGGCGCCTCTACGAGCAGTACTTC. This translates into CASSLGRRLYEQYF.

This clone is a singleton in its sample. J is TRBJ1-1 and V is TRBV6-5; D may be TRBD1 (5 bases). The CDR3 has 11 amino acids. Trimming left V 6 bases short and J 8 bases short, with 10 bases between. CDR1 and CDR2 (germline): MNHEY, SVGAGI. CDR3 amino acids: CASRTGPEAFF. The DNA for the CDR3 is TGTGCCAGCAGAACAGGTCCGGAAGCTTTCTTT.

The rearrangement joins TRBV18 to TRBJ2-5; unclear D gene. The V gene's germline CDR1 is KGHSH and CDR2 LQKENI. This CDR3 comprises 14 residues. Deletions cut 3 bases from V and 2 bases from J, with 10 bases between. DNA for the CDR3: TGTGCCAGCTCACCGAGGAGAGCTCAAGAGACCCAGTACTTC. Translation: CASSPRRAQETQYF.

This chain links TRBV27 with TRBJ2-3; the match to TRBD1 covers 9 bases. Germline V gene data show CDR1 as MNHEY and CDR2 as SMNVEV (reference sequence). The CDR3 length is 14 residues. Unmatched junction bases numbered 9, after V lost 6 bases and J lost 8 bases. This CDR3 is CASSPGQGSGTQYF. The CDR3 bases are TGTGCCAGCAGCCCGGGACAGGGAAGTGGTACGCAGTATTTT.